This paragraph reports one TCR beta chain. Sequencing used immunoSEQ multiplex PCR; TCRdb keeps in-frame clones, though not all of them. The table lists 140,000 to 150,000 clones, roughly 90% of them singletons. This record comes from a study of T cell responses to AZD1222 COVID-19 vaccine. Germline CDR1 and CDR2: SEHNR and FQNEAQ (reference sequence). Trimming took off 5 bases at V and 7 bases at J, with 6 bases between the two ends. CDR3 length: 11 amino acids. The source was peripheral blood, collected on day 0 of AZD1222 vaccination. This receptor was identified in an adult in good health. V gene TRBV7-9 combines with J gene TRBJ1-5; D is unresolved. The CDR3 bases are TGTGCCAGCAGCCCGGTCCAGCCCCAGCATTTT. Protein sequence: CASSPVQPQHF. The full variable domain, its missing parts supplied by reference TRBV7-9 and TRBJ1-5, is DTGVSQNPRHKITKRGQNVTFRCDPISEHNRLYWYRQTLGQGPEFLTYFQNEAQLEKSRLLSDRFSAERPKGSFSTLEIQRTEQGDSAMYLCASSPVQPQHFGDGTRLSIL.